Each of the 26 T cell receptor beta chains below was sequenced from the same sample in a study of prognosis after radiotherapy for stage I lung cancer. With two-round multiplex PCR, TCR beta CDR3 sequences were amplified from genomic DNA. Primers (each specific to one TRBV or TRBJ gene) were used in first-round PCR. One entry per CDR3 protein, called by TCRdb with MiXCR from the multiplex PCR reads. This table holds about 22,000 distinct CDR3 sequences, around two fifths found once. Source: PBMCs, taken before or after stereotactic body radiation therapy (not recorded which). These receptors all stem from a donor aged 50 or older with non-small cell lung cancer.

This clonotype was picked up one time. This rearrangement joins TRBV7-3 to TRBJ2-2, with a possible D match to TRBD2 (5 bases). Trimming left V 4 bases short and J 6 bases short, with 12 bases between. The CDR3 length is 14 residues. The V gene's germline CDR1 is SGHTA and CDR2 FQGTGA. DNA of the CDR3: TGTGCCAGCAGCTCCGAAGTGCGGGCCGGGGAGCTGTTTTTT. Translated: CASSSEVRAGELFF.

In this sample, this clonotype turned up once. The CDR3 sequence: CASSPLKDSSYEQYF. The CDR3 nucleotides read TGTGCCAGCAGCCCCCTCAAAGACAGCTCCTACGAGCAGTACTTC. The rearrangement joins TRBV4-2 to TRBJ2-7; a possible D gene is TRBD1 (5 bases). There are 15 residues in the CDR3. Germline assignment: CDR1 LGHNA and CDR2 YNFKEQ. Trimming took 4 bases from V and 0 from J, leaving 13 bases between them.

This clonotype has at least ten counts. The rearrangement uses TRBV4-2 and TRBJ2-2, with D tentatively TRBD1 (6 bases). The CDR3 is made up of 16 amino acids. From germline, CDR1 is LGHNA and CDR2 YNFKEQ. V lost 4 bases and J lost 0, with 12 bases in between. The DNA for the CDR3 is TGTGCCAGCAGCCCTGCCGGGACAACGAACACCGGGGAGCTGTTTTTT. Protein: CASSPAGTTNTGELFF.

With regard to this clonotype: Since a far larger clone is one base different, this is likely a read error. The chain couples TRBV27 to TRBJ2-2; TRBD1 agrees at 10 bases. Germline V gene data show CDR1 as MNHEY and CDR2 as SMNVEV (reference sequence). This CDR3 region has 17 residues. CDR3 DNA: TGTGCCAGCAGCACGGTGGGACAGGGGTCGTATACCGTGGAGCTGTTTTTT. This codes for CASSTVGQGSYTVELFF.

The chain recombines TRBV28 with TRBJ1-2, with D perhaps matching TRBD1 (5 bases). This CDR3 spans 14 amino acids. V gave up 5 bases and J gave up 8 bases, with 18 bases separating them. The germline V gene has CDR1 MDHEN and CDR2 SYDVKM. The CDR3 sequence: CASSHPDTENGYTF. The CDR3 nucleotides are TGTGCCAGCAGTCACCCGGACACAGAAAACGGCTACACCTTC.

Notes on this clonotype: This likely came from a read error, as a far larger clone is one base away. V is TRBV6-5 and J is TRBJ2-7, with 7 bases matching TRBD1. The CDR3 runs 14 residues. The germline gives CDR1 MNHEY, CDR2 SVGAGI. V trimming: 4 bases; J trimming: 2 bases; junction bases outside the gene matches: 5. The CDR3 sequence: CASSSLGQAYEQYF. For the CDR3, the DNA is TGTGCCAGCAGTTCCCTAGGACAGGCCTACGAGCAGTACTTC.

This clonotype showed up many times. This chain links TRBV7-2 with TRBJ1-2; the D gene is possibly TRBD1 (5 bases). CDR1 is SGHTA, CDR2 FQGNSA, per germline. Trimming pared 0 bases from V and 6 bases from J, leaving 14 bases between. The CDR3 contains 15 residues. CDR3 sequence: CASSLAGGYLDGYTF. CDR3 bases: TGTGCCAGCAGCTTAGCTGGGGGTTACTTGGATGGCTACACCTTC.

V is TRBV5-5 and J is TRBJ2-3; perhaps TRBD2 as D (6 bases). V lost 4 bases and J 6 bases, leaving 12 bases between the germline ends. Germline loops: CDR1 SGHKS, CDR2 YYEKEE (reference sequence). This CDR3 comprises 13 residues. The CDR3 sequence is CASSPGGGDTQYF. The CDR3, as DNA: TGTGCCAGCAGCCCCGGTGGGGGGGATACGCAGTATTTT.

This clonotype is categorized as medium-sized. The gene calls are TRBV6-1 and TRBJ1-1, with unresolved D. The germline V gene encodes CDR1 MNHNS and CDR2 SASEGT. The germline V and J ends were trimmed by 6 bases and 0 bases, with 8 bases remaining between them. The CDR3 is 13 residues long. CDR3 nucleotides: TGTGCCAGCAGGGCAGAAATGAACACTGAAGCTTTCTTT. Protein: CASRAEMNTEAFF.

This clonotype was seen ten or more times. The V and J genes are TRBV4-3 and TRBJ2-1, with D perhaps matching TRBD2 (5 bases). CDR1 is LGHNA and CDR2 is YSLEER in the germline V gene. CDR3 length: 15 amino acids. V was shortened by 0 bases and J by 7 bases, with 13 bases between the two germline ends. The DNA for the CDR3 is TGCGCCAGCAGCCAAGACGGCCTAGCAAGAAATGAGCAGTTCTTC. Translating it yields CASSQDGLARNEQFF.

On this clonotype itself: A read error is possible here, since a much larger clone lies one base away. V and J are TRBV7-6 and TRBJ1-6; perhaps TRBD1 as D (5 bases). Per germline, CDR1 SGHVS and CDR2 FNYEAQ. The CDR3 loop spans 17 amino acids. In DNA form, the CDR3 reads TGTGCCAGCAGATCTACGGTAGGGGCGGATCAGAATTCACCCATCCACTTT. Translating gives CASRSTVGADQNSPIHF.

This clonotype showed up many times. Written as DNA, the CDR3 is TGTGCCACGGGTTCAGGGTACGGCGAGCAGTACTTC. This sequence encodes CATGSGYGEQYF. This chain uses TRBV10-3 with TRBJ2-7, with D possibly TRBD1 on 5 matching bases. Germline CDR1 reads ENHRY; CDR2 reads SYGVKD. The CDR3 covers 12 residues. V lost 10 bases and J 6 bases, leaving 16 bases between the germline ends.

Details on this clonotype: One junction end does not reproduce the germline sequence, and a read error may be involved. This chain uses TRBV12-3 or TRBV12-4 with TRBJ2-3; D ambiguous. CDR3 length: 15 amino acids. DNA for the CDR3: TGTACCAGCAGTCTGGGCGTAACTAGCACAGATACGCAGTATTTT. Protein product: CTSSLGVTSTDTQYF.

The chain joins TRBV6-1 to TRBJ2-2, with D perhaps matching TRBD2 (6 bases). The CDR3 length is 14 residues. Germline V lookup: CDR1 MNHNS, CDR2 SASEGT. The V end was cut by 7 bases, the J end by 5 bases, with 14 bases between. CDR3 sequence: CASTKTSATGELFF. The CDR3 DNA is TGTGCCAGCACCAAGACTAGTGCGACCGGGGAGCTGTTTTTT.

This clonotype was detected once. The chain employs TRBV6-1 and TRBJ2-3, with TRBD2 identical over 10 bases. Germline V gives CDR1 MNHNS, CDR2 SASEGT. V lost 6 bases and J lost 2; bases outside the gene matches: 5. The CDR3 runs to 15 residues. CDR3 protein: CASRTLAGDTDTQYF. CDR3 DNA: TGTGCCAGCAGGACGCTAGCGGGAGACACAGATACGCAGTATTTT.

The chain couples TRBV6-1 to TRBJ2-7; D call uncertain. The CDR3 runs to 13 residues. Trimming stripped 4 bases from V and 0 bases from J, with 7 bases between. CDR1 and CDR2 (germline): MNHNS, SASEGT. CDR3 loop: CASSVVNSYEQYF. The CDR3 nucleotides read TGTGCCAGCAGTGTCGTTAACTCCTACGAGCAGTACTTC.

This clonotype was detected ten times or more. The CDR3 region has the DNA TGTGCCAGCAGCTTGGATGCGTTTCGGGACGAGCAGTACTTC. This codes for CASSLDAFRDEQYF. The chain couples TRBV5-4 to TRBJ2-7; no firm D call. Trimming left V 0 bases short and J 5 bases short, with 12 bases between. CDR1 is SGHNT, CDR2 YYREEE, per germline (reference sequence). This CDR3 spans 14 amino acids.

This clonotype was counted a single time. An end of the junction does not agree with germline; a read error may underlie this. The J gene is TRBJ1-4, the V gene TRBV7-9; 10 positions match TRBD1. Germline loops: CDR1 SEHNR, CDR2 FQNEAQ (reference sequence). This CDR3 is 14 amino acids long. The CDR3 region is CANSQGQGCEELFF. The CDR3 DNA follows: TGTGCCAACAGCCAGGGACAGGGGTGTGAAGAACTGTTTTTT.

Regarding this clonotype: A read error is the likely source, as a far larger clone sits one nucleotide away. The chain couples TRBV6-8 to TRBJ2-1; 7 bases map to TRBD2. V was clipped by 5 bases and J by 8 bases; unmatched bases: 18. CDR1 is MNHGY and CDR2 is SAAAGT in the germline V gene. This CDR3 is built from 17 residues. CDR3 sequence reads: CASSKARVGGSGDEQFF. DNA for the CDR3: TGTGCCAGCAGTAAAGCCCGGGTGGGAGGGTCGGGGGATGAGCAGTTCTTC.

This clonotype showed up just a few times. V gene TRBV28 combines with J gene TRBJ1-1, with D possibly matching TRBD1 (5 bases). Germline V gives CDR1 MDHEN, CDR2 SYDVKM. Trimming removed 7 bases from V and 4 bases from J, with 19 bases in between. The CDR3 is 15 amino acids. The CDR3 loop is CASNIALGGVTEAFF. CDR3 bases: TGTGCCAGCAATATTGCCCTGGGGGGTGTCACTGAAGCTTTCTTT.

Remarks on this clonotype: Relative to the germline gene, one junction end is altered; a read error may explain this. The V call is TRBV5-4, the J call TRBJ1-6; D possibly corresponds to TRBD1 (5 bases). The CDR3 loop spans 16 amino acids. The germline CDR1 and CDR2 sequences are SGHNT and YYREEE (reference sequence). The CDR3 spells CASSLWGTTENSPLHF. The CDR3 nucleotides read TGTGCCAGCAGCTTGTGGGGGACTACTGAAAATTCACCCCTCCATTTT.

This chain joins TRBV2 and TRBJ1-2; weak D call: TRBD1 (5 bases). Germline CDR1 SNHLY, CDR2 FYNNEI. The CDR3 is 14 amino acids. V shed 6 bases and J shed 2 bases, with 13 bases lying between them. As DNA, the CDR3 is TGTGCCAGCAGCACGTCCGGGGCGAACTATGGCTACACCTTC. As protein: CASSTSGANYGYTF.

This clonotype was observed a handful of times. V gene TRBV29-1 combines with J gene TRBJ1-1; possible D gene TRBD1, 5 bases. V gave up 6 bases and J gave up 4 bases, with 15 bases separating them. The CDR3 totals 13 residues. Germline V gene data show CDR1 as SQVTM and CDR2 as ANQGSEA. In DNA form, the CDR3 reads TGCAGCGTGACTTGGGGGGTGGGCACTGAAGCTTTCTTT. This translates into CSVTWGVGTEAFF.

The J gene is TRBJ2-2, the V gene TRBV13; D possibly uses TRBD1 or TRBD2 (5 bases each). There are 15 residues in the CDR3. Deletions cut 5 bases from V and 3 bases from J, with 13 bases between. CDR1 and CDR2 from the germline V gene are PRHDT and FYEKMQ (reference sequence). As DNA, the CDR3 is TGTGCCAGCAGCAGATGGGGGTGGGACACCGGGGAGCTGTTTTTT. Translating gives CASSRWGWDTGELFF.

This clonotype was picked up many times. The rearrangement joins TRBV6-5 to TRBJ2-5; 7 bases line up with TRBD1. Germline V CDR1 and CDR2: MNHEY, SVGAGI. Germline trimming cut 4 bases from V and 1 base from J; bases unmatched to any gene: 3. The CDR3 is made up of 14 amino acids. The CDR3 sequence is CASSWGQSQETQYF. The DNA for the CDR3 is TGTGCCAGCAGTTGGGGACAGTCCCAAGAGACCCAGTACTTC.

The chain is built from TRBV7-3 and TRBJ1-3; maybe TRBD1 (5 bases). Germline V gene data show CDR1 as SGHTA and CDR2 as FQGTGA. The CDR3 contains 15 residues. Trimming left V 6 bases short and J 0 bases short, with 12 bases between. This CDR3 is CASSKGTNSGNTIYF. CDR3 nucleotides: TGTGCCAGCAGTAAAGGGACCAACTCTGGAAACACCATATATTTT.